This T cell receptor (beta chain) derives from a study of OX40 agonist ivuxolimab in advanced cancers. About the study as a whole: Ivuxolimab, which targeted the costimulatory receptor OX40 (CD134), was an agonistic, fully human IgG2 monoclonal antibody. Intravenous ivuxolimab was administered to patients every 2 weeks at six dose levels: 0.01, 0.1, 0.3, 1.5, 3 and 10 mg/kg. Patients were allowed to have had prior anti-PD-1, anti-PD-L1 or anti-CTLA-4 therapy, and around 40% of the dose-escalation patients had previously received checkpoint inhibitors. The monotherapy dose-escalation portion (N ≈ 50 patients) of the phase I ivuxolimab trial is reported in the paper. Partial responses occurred in three dose-escalation patients, of whom one had hepatocellular carcinoma and two had cutaneous melanoma. Peripheral TCRbeta sequencing aimed to test whether ivuxolimab altered TCR sequence diversity and caused clonal T-cell expansion. Of the approximately 53 patients in dose escalation, 19 had hepatocellular carcinoma, around 15 had melanoma, 9 had renal cell carcinoma and 9 had head and neck cancer. In the dose-escalation cohort, approximately 82% of patients were male, and the mean age was approximately 64 years, with a range of 23 to 79. Study-wide conclusions, independent of this receptor: In the 0.1-3.0 mg/kg groups, partial responders were among the patients with the lowest normalized peripheral clonal expansion, particularly in CD8+ T cells. At doses of 0.1 to 3.0 mg/kg, clonal expansion of both CD4+ and CD8+ T cells in blood was seen between baseline and week 6. Which antigens the clonally expanded peripheral T cells were specific for was not determined. After ivuxolimab, more expanded clones were found on average in CD8+ T cells than in CD4+ T cells. Low levels of normalized T-cell clonal expansion were also seen in some nonresponding patients.

Genomic DNA was isolated from the sorted cells so that the TCRbeta CDR3 region could be sequenced. The immunoSEQ Assay was used to sequence the TCRbeta CDR3 regions. Imported from immuneACCESS, the table was reduced by TCRdb to in-frame sequences with V and J called. These copies leave out some clones; in studies compared against another copy, an unresolved V gene accounts for under half, and the cause of the remainder is not known. The table for this sample lists 47,000 or so clones; 80% to 90% of them were counted only once. The ten largest make up around 48% of the sample. As to this clone: Which antigen it targets is not known. No base-level quality is on record; no much larger clone is a single base apart.

Trimming costs V 1 base and J 7 bases, and their ends lie 14 bases apart. CDR1 is given as SNHLY and CDR2 as FYNNEI, both from the germline V gene. The CDR3 holds 16 amino acids from the cysteine to the phenylalanine. CDR3 DNA only is kept here, 48 bases in frame from base 1. The trial excluded patients who had a history of autoimmune disease or who were on systemic immunosuppression. In every dose cohort, peripheral blood was drawn for TCR sequencing at baseline, cycle 4 day 1, and cycle 7 day 1. The samples were taken from a phase I, first-in-human, multicenter, open-label dose-escalation trial of ivuxolimab. The trial enrolled adults with locally advanced or metastatic head and neck squamous cell, hepatocellular, melanoma or renal cell carcinoma. Before TCR sequencing, CD4+ T cells and CD8+ T cells from peripheral blood were sorted into separate populations.

The clonotype comes from an adult with an advanced solid tumor such as melanoma, head and neck, liver or kidney cancer. The source material was CD4+ or CD8+ T cells sorted from blood, sampled in a trial of the OX40 agonist ivuxolimab. The rearrangement joined TRBV2 to TRBJ1-6; the D gene is perhaps TRBD1, from 6 matching bases. DNA sequence: TGTGCCAGCAGTGAAGGCAGGGGAAAGAAGAATTCACCCCTCCACTTT. This translates into CASSEGRGKKNSPLHF. With the portions outside the CDR3 filled from the reference TRBV2 and TRBJ1-6 genes, the complete variable region becomes EPEVTQTPSHQVTQMGQEVILRCVPISNHLYFYWYRQILGQKVEFLVSFYNNEISEKSEIFDDQFSVERPDGSNFTLKIRSTKLEDSAMYFCASSEGRGKKNSPLHFGNGTRLTVT.